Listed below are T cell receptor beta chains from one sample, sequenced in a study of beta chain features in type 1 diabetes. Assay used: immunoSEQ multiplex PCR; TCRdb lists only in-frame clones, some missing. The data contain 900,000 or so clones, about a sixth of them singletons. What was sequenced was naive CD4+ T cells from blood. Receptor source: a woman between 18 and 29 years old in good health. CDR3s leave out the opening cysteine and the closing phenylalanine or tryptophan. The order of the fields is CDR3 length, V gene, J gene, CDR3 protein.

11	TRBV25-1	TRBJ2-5	ASSQRGRETQY
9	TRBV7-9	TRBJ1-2	ASSLNYGYT
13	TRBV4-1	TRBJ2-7	ASSREAAGAYEQY
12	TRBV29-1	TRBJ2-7	SVRGQGRSYEQY
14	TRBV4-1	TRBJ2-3	ASSRTGTSGTDTQY
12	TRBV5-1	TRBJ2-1	ASTRDRTYNEQF
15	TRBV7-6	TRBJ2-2	ASSLVSGGSGTGELF
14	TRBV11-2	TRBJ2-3	ASSHPSVGALGTQY
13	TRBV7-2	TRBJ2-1	ASSRTSGSYNEQF
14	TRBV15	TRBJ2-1	ATSRDPGTGYNEQF
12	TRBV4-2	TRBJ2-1	ASSQVVGVDEQF
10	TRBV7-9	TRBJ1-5	ASSLDYQPQH
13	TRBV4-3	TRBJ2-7	ASSQEDTGRNEQY
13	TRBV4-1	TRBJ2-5	ASSLSQGAWETQY
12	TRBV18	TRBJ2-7	ASSPLDAHYEQY
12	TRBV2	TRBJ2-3	ASRKQGISDTQY
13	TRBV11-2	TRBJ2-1	ASSFRREGPDEQF
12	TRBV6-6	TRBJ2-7	ASSYLQGADEQY
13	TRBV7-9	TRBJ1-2	ASSSSGGTNYGYT
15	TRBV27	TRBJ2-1	ASSVHRMSGRNNEQF
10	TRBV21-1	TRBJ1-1	ATQEAWGQGV
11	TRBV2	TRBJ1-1	ASSDLRAAEAF
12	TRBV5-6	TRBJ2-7	ASSQRGHSYEQY
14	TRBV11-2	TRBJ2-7	ASSLIDRRMSYEQY
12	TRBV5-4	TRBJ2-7	ASSPKTGGVEQY
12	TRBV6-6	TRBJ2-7	ASSYSSGRYEQY
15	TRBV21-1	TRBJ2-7	ASSKFEAGKSSYEQY
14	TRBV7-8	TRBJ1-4	ASSENRAAGKRGLF
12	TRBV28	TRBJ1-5	ASSLYAGNQPQH
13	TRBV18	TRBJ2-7	ASSPTREGSYEQY
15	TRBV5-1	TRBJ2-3	ASSPTRDSGKTDTQY
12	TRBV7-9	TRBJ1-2	ASSLGFTRYGYT
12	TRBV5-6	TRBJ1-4	ASRHNRAGEKLF
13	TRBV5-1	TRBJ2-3	ASSRLAGSTDTQY
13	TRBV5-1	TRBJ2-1	ASSLGQGPYNEQF
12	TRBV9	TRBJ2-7	ASSAAGFLREQY
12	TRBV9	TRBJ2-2	ASSVAPSAGELF
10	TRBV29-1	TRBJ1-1	SVEEGRAEAF
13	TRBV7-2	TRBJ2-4	ASSQDLGGWNIQY
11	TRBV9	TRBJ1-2	ASSVVDGYGYT
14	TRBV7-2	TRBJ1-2	ASSLRQAPANYGYT
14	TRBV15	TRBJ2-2	ATSRDQGKNTGELF
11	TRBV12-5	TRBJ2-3	ASGSGTQDTQY
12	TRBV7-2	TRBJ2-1	ASSLGSARDTLF
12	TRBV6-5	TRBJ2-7	ASRLLAGGYEQY
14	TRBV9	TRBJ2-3	ASSVGAPSFTDTQY
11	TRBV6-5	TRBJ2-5	ASSRRPRETQY
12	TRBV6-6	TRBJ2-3	ASSSTAGTDTQY
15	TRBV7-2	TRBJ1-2	ASSLANALRVIDGYT
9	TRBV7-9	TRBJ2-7	ASSYGDEQY
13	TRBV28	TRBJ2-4	ASSLGGSTKNIQY
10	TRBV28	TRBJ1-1	ASRPLPSEAF
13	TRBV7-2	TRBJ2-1	ASSLGQGAYNEQF
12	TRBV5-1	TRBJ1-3	ASSMDSSGNTIY